These 15 T cell receptor beta chains were sequenced from one sample in a study of radiation and T cells in renal cell carcinoma. The data were produced by immunoSEQ multiplex PCR, yet TCRdb's version contains in-frame clones alone and is incomplete. This sample has approximately 170,000 clones, with about 88% found just once. Noted time point: blood 4 weeks post-SBRT, at nephrectomy. The treatment: 15 Gy SBRT to primary tumor, nephrectomy 4 weeks later. Sample: blood, taken from a patient whose treatment included radiotherapy and nephrectomy. Every receptor here comes from a woman aged 45 to 65 with renal cell carcinoma.

This chain uses TRBV7-9 with TRBJ2-5; 12 bases map to TRBD1. Per germline, CDR1 SEHNR and CDR2 FQNEAQ (reference sequence). V shed 1 base and J 9 bases; nucleotides not matched to a gene: 3. This CDR3 comprises 14 residues. CDR3 sequence: CASSLEGQGASQYF. The CDR3 nucleotides are TGTGCCAGCAGCTTAGAGGGACAGGGGGCATCCCAGTACTTC. Looking up the rest from reference TRBV7-9 and TRBJ2-5 gives the full variable domain: DTGVSQNPRHKITKRGQNVTFRCDPISEHNRLYWYRQTLGQGPEFLTYFQNEAQLEKSRLLSDRFSAERPKGSFSTLEIQRTEQGDSAMYLCASSLEGQGASQYFGPGTRLLVL.

V usage is TRBV19 and J usage is TRBJ1-4; 10 nucleotides line up with TRBD1. This CDR3 has 15 amino acids. Germline CDR1 is LNHDA and CDR2 is SQIVND (reference sequence). V lost 4 bases and J lost 4; bases outside the gene matches: 3. The chain's CDR3 is CASSNWDRGNEKLFF. The CDR3 DNA is TGTGCCAGTAGTAACTGGGACAGGGGTAATGAAAAACTGTTTTTT.

The CDR3: CASSLEFAEQYF. In DNA form, the CDR3 reads TGTGCCAGCAGCTTGGAATTTGCCGAGCAGTACTTC. The chain is built from TRBV5-4 and TRBJ2-7; D is undetermined. Germline V gene sequence: CDR1 SGHNT, CDR2 YYREEE (reference sequence). This CDR3 has 12 amino acids. V gave up 0 bases and J gave up 6 bases, with 7 bases separating them.

This rearrangement joins TRBV6-6 to TRBJ1-1; D is ambiguous. This CDR3 spans 13 amino acids. Trimming left V 2 bases short and J 3 bases short, with 7 bases between. CDR1 is MNHNY and CDR2 is SVGAGI in the germline V gene (reference sequence). CDR3 nucleotides: TGTGCCAGCAGTTACATATCCGACACTGAAGCTTTCTTT. Its translation: CASSYISDTEAFF.

The table lists this clone with a count of one. The chain links TRBV2 to TRBJ1-1; D is ambiguous. CDR1 SNHLY and CDR2 FYNNEI come from the germline V gene. Trimming shortened V by 1 base and J by 5 bases, and 11 bases separated the two germline ends. The CDR3 sequence is 14 residues long. The CDR3 bases are TGTGCCAGCAGTGAAGGTGGGCCATGGACTGAAGCTTTCTTT. Protein product: CASSEGGPWTEAFF. Looking up the rest from reference TRBV2 and TRBJ1-1 gives the full variable domain: EPEVTQTPSHQVTQMGQEVILRCVPISNHLYFYWYRQILGQKVEFLVSFYNNEISEKSEIFDDQFSVERPDGSNFTLKIRSTKLEDSAMYFCASSEGGPWTEAFFGQGTRLTVV.

There are a few counts of this clone. V usage is TRBV19 and J usage is TRBJ1-2; possibly TRBD1 for D (5 bases). The CDR3 has 13 amino acids. Trimming removed 5 bases at V and 4 bases at J, with 11 bases between. Germline CDR1 and CDR2: LNHDA and SQIVND (reference sequence). CDR3 nucleotides: TGTGCCAGTAGTTTCGCGGGGACCTATGGCTACACCTTC. It is translated as CASSFAGTYGYTF.

The chain is built from TRBV4-1 and TRBJ2-5; D is uncertain. The V end lost 0 bases, the J end lost 5 bases, and 16 bases lay between the germline ends. This CDR3 has 16 amino acids. Looked up from germline, CDR1 is MGHRA and CDR2 is YSYEKL. The CDR3 DNA follows: TGCGCCAGCAGCCAAGAAGGTGGCGCAGAATGGGAGACCCAGTACTTC. It is translated as CASSQEGGAEWETQYF.

The chain recombines TRBV19 with TRBJ2-3; the D gene is possibly TRBD2 (6 bases). The CDR3 sequence is 14 residues long. Trimming left V 1 base short and J 4 bases short, with 9 bases between. Germline loops: CDR1 LNHDA, CDR2 SQIVND (reference sequence). The DNA for the CDR3 is TGTGCCAGTAGTATAGTGGCGGGGTCAGATACGCAGTATTTT. As protein: CASSIVAGSDTQYF.

The chain links TRBV5-6 to TRBJ2-7, with D perhaps TRBD1 (6 bases). Per the germline V gene, CDR1 is SGHDT and CDR2 is YYEEEE. The CDR3 loop spans 15 amino acids. Trimming took 4 bases from V and 1 from J, leaving 15 bases between them. The CDR3 DNA reads TGTGCCAGCAGCGCGCCCCAGGGGACATCCTACGAGCAGTACTTC. Amino acid sequence: CASSAPQGTSYEQYF.

This chain uses TRBV6-6 with TRBJ1-4; TRBD1 matches at 8 bases. The CDR3 spans 14 residues. The J segment lost 5 bases and the V segment lost 5 bases, leaving 4 bases of the junction unmatched. Germline V gives CDR1 MNHNY, CDR2 SVGAGI (reference sequence). In nucleotides, the CDR3 is TGTGCCAGCAGTACAAGGACAGGGAATGAAAAACTGTTTTTT. It specifies CASSTRTGNEKLFF.

V gene TRBV10-3 combines with J gene TRBJ1-1; the D gene is possibly TRBD1 (5 bases). The ends were cut back, 3 bases at V and 5 bases at J, with 19 bases in the middle. Germline CDR1 ENHRY, CDR2 SYGVKD. CDR3 size: 16 residues. The CDR3 is CAISEGAGTSSTEAFF. As DNA, the CDR3 is TGTGCCATCAGTGAAGGAGCAGGGACTTCTTCTACTGAAGCTTTCTTT.

The chain carries TRBV4-1 and TRBJ2-1; TRBD2 aligns across 11 bases. The CDR3 runs to 17 residues. V was pared by 1 base and J by 5 bases, with 7 bases of the junction left unmatched. The germline gives CDR1 MGHRA, CDR2 YSYEKL. The CDR3 reads CASSQGRLAGLDNEQFF. DNA for the CDR3: TGCGCCAGCAGCCAAGGCCGACTAGCGGGGTTAGACAATGAGCAGTTCTTC.

The gene calls are TRBV7-9 and TRBJ1-2; D remains ambiguous. The germline V gene encodes CDR1 SEHNR and CDR2 FQNEAQ (reference sequence). Trimming stripped 1 base from V and 5 bases from J, with 14 bases between. The CDR3 runs to 15 residues. The CDR3 loop reads CASSLESDVGYGYTF. CDR3 coding DNA: TGTGCCAGCAGCTTAGAGTCGGACGTCGGATATGGCTACACCTTC.

The chain joins TRBV7-2 to TRBJ1-1; a possible D gene is TRBD1 (5 bases). Germline loops: CDR1 SGHTA, CDR2 FQGNSA. The CDR3 consists of 12 residues. V was shortened by 4 bases and J by 10 bases, with 13 bases between the two germline ends. CDR3 residues: CASSYGGNIAFF. The CDR3 coding sequence is TGTGCCAGCAGCTATGGGGGAAACATAGCTTTCTTT.

This clone turned up a few times. V gene TRBV9 combines with J gene TRBJ2-7, with 8 bases that match TRBD1. The V segment lost 3 bases and the J segment 5 bases; nucleotides outside the gene matches: 4. Looked up from germline, CDR1 is SGDLS and CDR2 is YYNGEE. The CDR3 covers 13 residues. In DNA, the CDR3 is TGTGCCAGCAGCGCCAGGGGGCGAGACGAGCAGTACTTC. It is translated as CASSARGRDEQYF.